The present entry profiles one T cell receptor beta chain with its context. The antigen remains unidentified. This CDR3 is built from 15 residues. CDR1 and CDR2 (germline): KGHSH, LQKENI. V lost 3 bases and J lost 3; bases outside the gene matches: 5. Recipients boosted at about 4 weeks or about 12 weeks are pooled. This sample is drawn from a study of T cell responses to AZD1222 COVID-19 vaccine. Study results and limitations: No day 14 peak samples; only post-peak repertoires were characterized. The study reported that nearly half of spike-specific TCRs target unmutated variant regions.

Clones were sequenced by immunoSEQ multiplex PCR, and TCRdb holds only the in-frame ones, with some missing. The sample includes tens of thousands of clones, approximately 91% of them seen just once. The material sequenced was peripheral blood, taken 28 days after the second AZD1222 dose. This receptor was identified in an adult who received the AZD1222 COVID-19 vaccine. The J gene is TRBJ2-7, the V gene TRBV18, with TRBD2 identical over 10 bases. The CDR3 is CASSPYGLAVYEQYF. The CDR3 region has the DNA TGTGCCAGCTCACCGTATGGACTAGCGGTCTACGAGCAGTACTTC.